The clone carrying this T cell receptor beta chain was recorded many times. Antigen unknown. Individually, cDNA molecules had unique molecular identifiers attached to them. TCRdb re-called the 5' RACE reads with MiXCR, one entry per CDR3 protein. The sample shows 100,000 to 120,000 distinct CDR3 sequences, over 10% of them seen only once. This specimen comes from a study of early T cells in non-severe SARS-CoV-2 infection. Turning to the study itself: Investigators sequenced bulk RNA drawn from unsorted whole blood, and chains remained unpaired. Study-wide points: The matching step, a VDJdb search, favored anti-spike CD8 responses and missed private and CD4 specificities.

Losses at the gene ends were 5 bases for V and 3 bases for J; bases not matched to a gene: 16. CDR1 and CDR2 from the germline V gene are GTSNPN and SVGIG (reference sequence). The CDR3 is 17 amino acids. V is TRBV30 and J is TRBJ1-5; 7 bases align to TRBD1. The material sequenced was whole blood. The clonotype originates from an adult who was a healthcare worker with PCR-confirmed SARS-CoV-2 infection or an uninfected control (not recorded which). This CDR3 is CAWQNRGSSSVNQPQHF. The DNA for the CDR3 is TGTGCCTGGCAAAACAGGGGCTCGTCGAGTGTCAATCAGCCCCAGCATTTT.